This TCR beta chain was profiled in a study of cytomegalovirus exposure and HLA in healthy donors. Whole-study results and caveats: Differences between HLA loci emerged in a later analysis of TCR association rates, with DRB1 most and HLA-C fewest. Donors belonging to an Asian-associated ancestry cluster reportedly showed fewer N-insertions in productive TCRs than the roughly 700-donor mean, according to what a later analysis found. Several top significant clusters appeared, in a later analysis, to be linked to common viral pathogens.

Concerning this clone: Its specificity is unknown.

The PCR had 60 Vbeta and 13 Jbeta primers. Methods used by the authors: Per a later analysis, the number of unique TCR beta chains was approximately 80 million, of which roughly 10 million were shared. Sequencing used immunoSEQ multiplex PCR; TCRdb keeps in-frame clones, though not all of them. V, J and clone size derive from that table, while D and trimming were established from the DNA sequence. In the table there are roughly 90,000 clones, about 84% of which are singletons. The CDR3 runs 15 residues. V dropped 6 bases and J dropped 7; count of bases not matched to a gene: 10. Per germline, CDR1 SEHNR and CDR2 FQNEAQ (reference sequence).

Sequenced sample: PBMCs. This chain connects TRBV7-9 to TRBJ2-1; 9 bases agree with TRBD1. This TCR was sampled from a young man in good health and CMV-seronegative. The CDR3 reads CASRLGTGSRNEQFF. The DNA for the CDR3 is TGTGCCAGCAGGCTCGGGACAGGGTCCAGGAATGAGCAGTTCTTC.